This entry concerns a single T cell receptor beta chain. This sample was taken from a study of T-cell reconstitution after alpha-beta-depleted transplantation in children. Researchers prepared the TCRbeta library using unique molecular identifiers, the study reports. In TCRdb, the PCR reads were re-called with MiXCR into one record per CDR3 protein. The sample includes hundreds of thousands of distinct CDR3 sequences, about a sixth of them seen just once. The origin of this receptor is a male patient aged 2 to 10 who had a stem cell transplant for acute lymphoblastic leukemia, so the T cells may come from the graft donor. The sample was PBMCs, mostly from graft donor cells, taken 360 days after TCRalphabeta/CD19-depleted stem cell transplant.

CDR3 in amino acids: CSASPPRVTEAFF. CDR3 nucleotides: TGCAGTGCTAGCCCCCCCCGGGTCACTGAAGCTTTCTTT. The chain links TRBV20-1 to TRBJ1-1; D is uncertain. Trimming removed 3 bases from V and 4 bases from J, with 12 bases in between. CDR3 length equals 13 residues. The germline V gene has CDR1 DFQATT and CDR2 SNEGSKA (reference sequence).